The clone carrying this TCR beta chain was seen more than once but under ten times. An end of the junction differs from the germline gene, which may be a read error. A single record per CDR3 protein comes from TCRdb applying MiXCR to the RT-PCR reads. Counted here are more than 450,000 distinct CDR3 sequences, approximately 10% occurring once; the ten biggest clones make up 11%. The data were obtained in a study of response to subunit inactivated influenza vaccine. There are 12 residues in the CDR3. The same sample was also studied in work on T cells expressing NK-cell markers. That work adds: Synthesis of TCR beta cDNA relied on 5'RACE template switching carrying UMIs. It was from sorted CD3+CD56+NKG2C+, CD3+CD56+NKG2C- and CD3+CD56-NKG2C+ T cells that TCR beta repertoires came. Dominant NKG2C+ clonotypes were found to form about 1.0-7.5% of CD8+ T cells in a handful of donors.

The sequence came from a man between 50 and 59 years old who received an inactivated influenza vaccine. The J gene is TRBJ2-7, the V gene TRBV12-3 or TRBV12-4; D possibly corresponds to TRBD1 (5 bases). Sample: PBMCs from blood, taken on the day of vaccination. The CDR3 nucleotides read TGTGCCAGCAGCGACAGCGCCTATGAGCAGTACTTC. Translated, it gives CASSDSAYEQYF.